This record concerns one TCR beta chain sequence. TCR beta CDR3 region amplification was performed from RNA transcripts. TCR CDR3 underwent first-round RT-PCR with the HTBI primer set. In TCRdb, the multiplex PCR reads were re-called with MiXCR into one record per CDR3 protein. The top ten hold approximately 30% of the sample, which has under 350,000 distinct CDR3 sequences, around 25% seen once. The CDR3 has 13 residues. Trimming cost V 5 bases and J 6 bases; bases outside gene matches: 6. Looked up from germline, CDR1 is MDHEN and CDR2 is SYDVKM. The sample originates from a study of T cells in Graves' hyperthyroidism and ophthalmopathy. Pregnant or lactating patients were excluded, as were those with uncontrolled infection or other autoimmune disease. Each 10 ml fresh peripheral blood draw supplied the PBMCs.

The sequencing sample was made of blood. This clonotype was obtained from a man aged 35-49 years with Graves' hyperthyroidism that later progressed to Graves' ophthalmopathy. The chain recombines TRBV28 with TRBJ2-7, with 8 bases that match TRBD2. The CDR3 DNA sequence: TGTGCCAGCAGTCCCCGGGGGGGCCTCGAGCAGTACTTC. It is translated as CASSPRGGLEQYF.